This passage covers 21 T cell receptor beta chains from one sample sequenced in a study of shared clonotypes between healthy human individuals. Sequencing was performed with immunoSEQ multiplex PCR; in TCRdb, only in-frame clones are kept and a portion is missing. The sample comprises around 2,000,000 clones, more than 85% of which are singletons, and about 1.8% rests with the top ten. Naive CD8 isolation took CD45RO-negative cells positively selected for CCR7 and excluded terminally differentiated effector memory CD45RA+ cells. Sequencing used naive CD8+ T cells from PBMCs. The receptor set was obtained from a man aged 18 to 30 in good health. Some clones in this sample may be carry-over from other donors' samples.

Only one count was recorded for this clone. The chain joins TRBV4-3 to TRBJ2-4; D is uncertain. The CDR3 spans 16 residues. Germline V lookup: CDR1 LGHNA, CDR2 YSLEER. The V end was cut by 1 base, the J end by 1 base, with 11 bases between. The DNA of the CDR3 is TGCGCCAGCAGCCAAGCCCCCCCCACTGCCAAAAACATTCAGTACTTC. This gives the protein CASSQAPPTAKNIQYF.

The rearrangement uses TRBV10-3 and TRBJ2-7, with 10 nucleotides matching TRBD2. The germline V gene encodes CDR1 ENHRY and CDR2 SYGVKD. The CDR3 length is 14 residues. After removal of 2 bases from V and 7 bases from J, the junction contained 5 bases not matched to a gene. The CDR3 spells CAISEPSTSGEQYF. The CDR3 coding sequence is TGTGCCATCAGTGAGCCCTCGACTAGCGGGGAGCAGTACTTC.

V is TRBV29-1 and J is TRBJ2-1; possible D gene TRBD2, 6 bases. Trimming left V 6 bases short and J 0 bases short, with 12 bases between. Germline V lookup: CDR1 SQVTM, CDR2 ANQGSEA. The CDR3 runs to 14 residues. The CDR3 nucleotides read TGCAGCGTGATCCGGGACTTCTCCTACAATGAGCAGTTCTTC. It codes for CSVIRDFSYNEQFF.

In its sample, this clone was seen once. The chain is built from TRBV4-1 and TRBJ2-3; D may be TRBD2 (5 bases). This CDR3 region has 16 residues. V lost 3 bases and J 3 bases, leaving 16 bases between the germline ends. Germline V gene data show CDR1 as MGHRA and CDR2 as YSYEKL. The CDR3 here is CASSHPASGSTDTQYF. DNA for the CDR3: TGCGCCAGCAGCCACCCGGCAAGCGGCAGTACAGATACGCAGTATTTT.

The chain is built from TRBV27 and TRBJ2-1; weak D call: TRBD2 (5 bases). V was pared by 6 bases and J by 11 bases, with 20 bases between. There are 14 residues in the CDR3. The germline gives CDR1 MNHEY, CDR2 SMNVEV (reference sequence). As DNA, the CDR3 is TGTGCCAGCAGCGGATACGGGATTGGGATCAAGCAGTTCTTC. It yields the protein CASSGYGIGIKQFF.

This clone was picked up one time. The rearrangement joins TRBV4-3 to TRBJ1-1, with 12 bases lining up with TRBD1. The CDR3 has 20 residues. Germline V gene lookup returns CDR1 LGHNA and CDR2 YSLEER. J gave up 4 bases and V 3 bases, and 18 bases lay outside the gene matches. The CDR3 region has the DNA TGCGCCAGCAGCCACTACCTGCCCGAGGGACAGGGGGCCTTAGGCACTGAAGCTTTCTTT. It translates to CASSHYLPEGQGALGTEAFF.

This clone came up once. J is TRBJ1-4 and V is TRBV7-9, with a possible D match to TRBD1 (6 bases). The V gene's germline CDR1 is SEHNR and CDR2 FQNEAQ (reference sequence). V lost 3 bases and J 3 bases, leaving 14 bases between the germline ends. CDR3 length: 16 residues. CDR3 nucleotide sequence: TGTGCCAGCAGCTTCGAGGGGGAGGCCGCTAATGAAAAACTGTTTTTT. Residues: CASSFEGEAANEKLFF.

The sample holds a few counts of this clone. V is TRBV27 and J is TRBJ1-1; D is unclear. The CDR3 has 15 residues. From germline, CDR1 is MNHEY and CDR2 SMNVEV (reference sequence). Deletions cut 1 base from V and 0 bases from J, with 9 bases between. The CDR3 sequence is CASSLWSGMNTEAFF. The CDR3 DNA is TGTGCCAGCAGTTTATGGTCAGGAATGAACACTGAAGCTTTCTTT.

The chain is built from TRBV11-1 and TRBJ2-1, with 10 bases fitting TRBD2. Unmatched junction bases numbered 12, after V lost 7 bases and J lost 9 bases. The germline CDR1 and CDR2 sequences are SGHAT and FQDESV (reference sequence). CDR3 length: 15 residues. CDR3 loop: CASTTGAGGPAEQFF. CDR3 nucleotide sequence: TGTGCCAGCACTACGGGAGCGGGAGGGCCCGCTGAGCAGTTCTTC.

Notes on this clone: Other DNA sequences from this sample encode an identical CDR3 as well. This chain connects TRBV7-3 to TRBJ2-1; TRBD2 agrees at 8 bases. V gave up 2 bases and J gave up 5 bases; unmatched junction bases: 5. The CDR3 sequence is 15 residues long. Germline loops: CDR1 SGHTA, CDR2 FQGTGA. CDR3 in amino acids: CASSLLAGGDNEQFF. The CDR3 DNA is TGTGCCAGCAGCTTATTGGCGGGAGGTGACAATGAGCAGTTCTTC.

This clone was seen a single time. CDR3 loop: CASIREIASDGYTF. For the CDR3, the DNA is TGTGCCAGCATCCGGGAAATCGCATCGGATGGCTACACCTTC. This rearrangement joins TRBV2 to TRBJ1-2, with D unclear. V gave up 7 bases and J gave up 6 bases, with 18 bases separating them. The CDR3 is made up of 14 amino acids. Germline V gene data show CDR1 as SNHLY and CDR2 as FYNNEI.

The DNA for the CDR3 is TGTGCCATCAAAGACCCCGCCGCTGAAACCGGGGAGCTGTTTTTT. Protein product: CAIKDPAAETGELFF. The rearrangement links TRBV10-3 to TRBJ2-2, with D unclear. The germline CDR1 and CDR2 sequences are ENHRY and SYGVKD. Trimming stripped 7 bases from V and 5 bases from J, with 17 bases between. CDR3 length: 15 residues.

The chain recombines TRBV6-4 with TRBJ1-1; 7 positions agree with TRBD1. The CDR3 contains 14 residues. Germline values: CDR1 MRHNA, CDR2 SNTAGT. V shed 6 bases and J 1 base; nucleotides not matched to a gene: 5. The CDR3 coding sequence is TGTGCCAGCAGGGCAGGGGGTTCGAACACTGAAGCTTTCTTT. The encoded protein is CASRAGGSNTEAFF.

The V call is TRBV11-3, the J call TRBJ2-6; 7 bases map to TRBD1. Per germline, CDR1 SGHNT and CDR2 YENEEA. Trimming at V came to 1 base and at J to 1 base, leaving 1 base not matched to a gene. The CDR3 loop spans 16 amino acids. As DNA, the CDR3 is TGTGCCAGCAGCTTAGGGGGACAGTCTGGGGCCAACGTCCTGACTTTC. Protein sequence: CASSLGGQSGANVLTF.

The chain recombines TRBV15 with TRBJ1-4; D is undetermined. Looked up from germline, CDR1 is LNHNV and CDR2 is YYDKDF (reference sequence). The ends were cut back, 3 bases at V and 5 bases at J, with 10 bases in the middle. There are 14 residues in the CDR3. The CDR3 DNA reads TGTGCCACCAGCAGTGGCAGGCCGAATGAAAAACTGTTTTTT. Its translation: CATSSGRPNEKLFF.

Worth noting for this clone: The same CDR3 arises from other DNA sequences in this sample as well. The chain carries TRBV9 and TRBJ1-4; TRBD1 might be the D (6 bases). V was cut by 2 bases and J by 3 bases, with 11 bases left in between. The CDR3 runs to 15 residues. Germline V gene data show CDR1 as SGDLS and CDR2 as YYNGEE. CDR3 nucleotide sequence: TGTGCCAGCAGCGTGGGGGGCTCGGCTAATGAAAAACTGTTTTTT. It is translated as CASSVGGSANEKLFF.

This rearrangement joins TRBV4-1 to TRBJ1-4; tentatively, D is TRBD1 (5 bases). V lost 2 bases and J 12 bases, leaving 16 bases between the germline ends. The CDR3 extends over 14 amino acids. CDR1 MGHRA and CDR2 YSYEKL come from the germline V gene. The CDR3 bases are TGCGCCAGCAGCCAACCTACAGACCCGGGGGAACTGTTTTTT. This encodes CASSQPTDPGELFF.

The rearrangement links TRBV7-8 to TRBJ2-7; 7 bases are a match to TRBD2. Looked up from germline, CDR1 is SGHVS and CDR2 is FQNEAQ. The junction had 9 bases not matched to a gene; V was cut back by 5 bases and J by 2 bases. The CDR3 consists of 15 residues. Here the CDR3 reads CASSIGAGVTYEQYF. CDR3 sequence (DNA): TGTGCCAGCAGCATTGGGGCGGGAGTCACCTACGAGCAGTACTTC.

The chain recombines TRBV28 with TRBJ2-7; TRBD2 matches 7 bases. The CDR3 totals 15 residues. The ends lost 6 bases at V and 4 bases at J; junction bases unmatched: 12. The germline CDR1 and CDR2 sequences are MDHEN and SYDVKM. CDR3 loop: CASSLVSGRLYEQYF. For the CDR3, the DNA is TGTGCCAGCAGCTTGGTCTCCGGGAGGTTGTACGAGCAGTACTTC.

The chain is built from TRBV7-2 and TRBJ1-2; no clear D gene. CDR1 and CDR2 (germline): SGHTA, FQGNSA. This CDR3 is built from 16 residues. V lost 5 bases to trimming and J lost 4 bases, with 20 bases between them. The CDR3 DNA reads TGTGCCAGCAGCCCCCGGGAGGGAGGGATGGCCTATGGCTACACCTTC. Encoded protein: CASSPREGGMAYGYTF.

V and J are TRBV5-5 and TRBJ1-2; D not certain. Per the germline V gene, CDR1 is SGHKS and CDR2 is YYEKEE (reference sequence). Trimming removed 0 bases from V and 8 bases from J, with 14 bases in between. This CDR3 has 14 amino acids. The CDR3 reads CASSLDHPAGGYTF. The CDR3, as DNA: TGTGCCAGCAGCTTGGATCACCCCGCGGGGGGCTACACCTTC.